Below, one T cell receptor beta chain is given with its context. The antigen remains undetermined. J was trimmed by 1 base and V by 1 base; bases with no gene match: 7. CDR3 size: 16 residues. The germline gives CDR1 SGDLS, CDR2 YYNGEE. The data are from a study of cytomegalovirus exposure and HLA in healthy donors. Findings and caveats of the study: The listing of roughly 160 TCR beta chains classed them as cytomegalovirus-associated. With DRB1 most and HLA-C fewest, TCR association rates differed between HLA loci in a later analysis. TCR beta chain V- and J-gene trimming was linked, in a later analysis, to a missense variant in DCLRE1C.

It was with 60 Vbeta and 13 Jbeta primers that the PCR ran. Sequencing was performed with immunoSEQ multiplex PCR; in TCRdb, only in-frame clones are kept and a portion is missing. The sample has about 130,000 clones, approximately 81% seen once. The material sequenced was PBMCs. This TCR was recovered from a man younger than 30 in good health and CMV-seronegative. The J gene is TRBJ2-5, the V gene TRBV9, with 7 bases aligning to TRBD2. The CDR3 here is CASSVNQAGPQETQYF. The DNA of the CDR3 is TGTGCCAGCAGCGTAAATCAAGCGGGACCCCAAGAGACCCAGTACTTC. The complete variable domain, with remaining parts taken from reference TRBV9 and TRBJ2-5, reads DSGVTQTPKHLITATGQRVTLRCSPRSGDLSVYWYQQSLDQGLQFLIQYYNGEERAKGNILERFSAQQFPDLHSELNLSSLELGDSALYFCASSVNQAGPQETQYFGPGTRLLVL.